This passage covers 19 T cell receptor beta chains from one sample sequenced in a study of CD8+CD57+ T cells in acquired aplastic anemia. According to the study, genomic DNA was the template for TCR beta VDJ and CDR3 profiling. One entry per CDR3 protein results from TCRdb running MiXCR on the reads. This sample has a few hundred thousand distinct CDR3 sequences, with 25% to 40% found just once. The sequenced patients had an expansion of CD8+CD57+ cells seen by flow cytometry. Material: sorted CD4+, CD8+, or CD8+CD57+ T cells (not recorded which) from PBMCs. All receptors derive from a human donor with aplastic anemia.

The table lists this clonotype with a few counts. One base away lies a much larger clone, so this may be a sequencing read error. The V gene is TRBV7-8, the J gene TRBJ1-2; 9 positions match TRBD1. Germline CDR1 is SGHVS and CDR2 is FQNEAQ. The V and J ends lost 5 bases and 7 bases, in that order; junction bases with no gene match: 11. The CDR3 runs 15 residues. CDR3 in DNA: TGTGCCAGCAGCGAACGACAGGGGGTGGTCAGTGGCTACACCTTC. It is translated as CASSERQGVVSGYTF.

This clonotype appeared a few times. V usage is TRBV15 and J usage is TRBJ2-3; TRBD1 matches at 9 bases. Losses at the gene ends were 1 base for V and 4 bases for J; bases not matched to a gene: 0. Germline V gene sequence: CDR1 LNHNV, CDR2 YYDKDF (reference sequence). The CDR3 has 14 amino acids. The CDR3 loop reads CATSRGQGADTQYF. As DNA, the CDR3 is TGTGCCACCAGCAGAGGACAGGGGGCAGATACGCAGTATTTT.

The V gene is TRBV12-5, the J gene TRBJ2-3, with D possibly matching TRBD1 (6 bases). The CDR3 sequence is 14 residues long. V was trimmed by 1 base and J by 3 bases, leaving 8 bases between them. Germline CDR1 and CDR2: LGHNT and FRNRAP. The CDR3 reads CASGLDRDTDTQYF. CDR3 bases: TGTGCTAGTGGTTTGGACAGGGATACAGATACGCAGTATTTT.

At least ten counts were recorded for this clonotype. The V gene is TRBV29-1, the J gene TRBJ2-5; a weak D match, TRBD1 (6 bases). CDR1 and CDR2 (germline): SQVTM, ANQGSEA. V lost 4 bases to trimming and J lost 2 bases, with 17 bases between them. There are 15 residues in the CDR3. In DNA form, the CDR3 reads TGCAGCGTTGTGAACAGGGCTCCGACTCAAGAGACCCAGTACTTC. As protein: CSVVNRAPTQETQYF.

The genes are TRBV9 and TRBJ1-2; D gene uncertain. The CDR3 is 15 residues long. Trimming left V 0 bases short and J 2 bases short, with 11 bases between. The germline CDR1 and CDR2 sequences are SGDLS and YYNGEE. The CDR3 reads CASSVDIRLNYGYTF. The CDR3 coding sequence is TGTGCCAGCAGCGTAGATATTCGACTAAACTATGGCTACACCTTC.

V gene TRBV4-3 combines with J gene TRBJ1-6; TRBD1 matches 7 bases. The CDR3 totals 17 residues. Germline-derived CDR1 and CDR2 are LGHNA and YSLEER. The ends lost 3 bases at V and 0 bases at J; junction bases unmatched: 5. In nucleotides, the CDR3 is TGCGCCAGCAGCCATGCACAGGGGAGCTCCTATAATTCACCCCTCCACTTT. Protein: CASSHAQGSSYNSPLHF.

The chain carries TRBV5-1 and TRBJ2-2; 10 nucleotides line up with TRBD1. The germline CDR1 and CDR2 sequences are SGHRS and YFSETQ. This CDR3 has 16 residues. V shed 4 bases, J shed 5 bases, and the junction held 8 bases outside the gene matches. CDR3 in amino acids: CASSRGTGAGTGELFF. The CDR3 DNA reads TGCGCCAGCAGCCGAGGGACAGGGGCCGGGACCGGGGAGCTGTTTTTT.

The chain combines TRBV29-1 with TRBJ2-3, with TRBD2 matching over 14 bases. The CDR3 runs to 14 residues. From germline, CDR1 is SQVTM and CDR2 ANQGSEA. Trimming at V came to 4 bases and at J to 3 bases, leaving 0 bases not matched to a gene. As DNA, the CDR3 is TGCAGCGTTGGGACTAGCGGGGGGACAGATACGCAGTATTTT. It encodes CSVGTSGGTDTQYF.

J is TRBJ2-2 and V is TRBV5-1, with D tentatively TRBD1 or TRBD2 (5 bases each). V lost 5 bases to trimming and J lost 2 bases, with 13 bases between them. The CDR3 extends over 15 amino acids. Germline CDR1 and CDR2: SGHRS and YFSETQ. The CDR3 region has the DNA TGCGCCAGCAGTCACGGGACCGATAACACCGGGGAGCTGTTTTTT. The encoded protein is CASSHGTDNTGELFF. Filled out from reference TRBV5-1 and TRBJ2-2, the complete variable domain reads KAGVTQTPRYLIKTRGQQVTLSCSPISGHRSVSWYQQTPGQGLQFLFEYFSETQRNKGNFPGRFSGRQFSNSRSEMNVSTLELGDSALYLCASSHGTDNTGELFFGEGSRLTVL.

Ten or more counts support this clonotype. The genes are TRBV2 and TRBJ1-2, with D perhaps matching TRBD1 (6 bases). This CDR3 is built from 17 residues. Germline CDR1 is SNHLY and CDR2 is FYNNEI. V was clipped by 3 bases and J by 7 bases, with 24 bases between them. CDR3 nucleotide sequence: TGTGCCAGCAGTGAGTATCCTCAAAGAGGGGGTTCTTCTGGCTACACCTTC. Translating gives CASSEYPQRGGSSGYTF. Supplemented by reference TRBV2 and TRBJ1-2, the full variable domain reads EPEVTQTPSHQVTQMGQEVILRCVPISNHLYFYWYRQILGQKVEFLVSFYNNEISEKSEIFDDQFSVERPDGSNFTLKIRSTKLEDSAMYFCASSEYPQRGGSSGYTFGSGTRLTVV.

Comment on this clonotype: One base away lies a much larger clone, so this may be a sequencing read error. The rearrangement joins TRBV7-3 to TRBJ1-5; D remains ambiguous. V lost 3 bases and J lost 2, with 14 bases in between. There are 16 residues in the CDR3. Germline assignment: CDR1 SGHTA and CDR2 FQGTGA. The CDR3 reads CASSFDSHWGNQPQHF. The CDR3 DNA is TGTGCCAGCAGCTTTGATTCCCATTGGGGCAATCAGCCCCAGCATTTT.

This clonotype was observed at least ten times. This chain links TRBV18 with TRBJ2-7; 11 bases align to TRBD2. The germline CDR1 and CDR2 sequences are KGHSH and LQKENI. J gave up 5 bases and V 2 bases, and 8 bases lay outside the gene matches. This CDR3 has 16 residues. The CDR3 protein is CASSPTLAGGRDEQYF. In DNA form, the CDR3 reads TGTGCCAGCTCACCAACCCTAGCGGGAGGCCGCGACGAGCAGTACTTC.

The chain combines TRBV11-1 with TRBJ2-7; the D is unclear. This CDR3 is 13 amino acids long. Germline V lookup: CDR1 SGHAT, CDR2 FQDESV (reference sequence). The germline V and J ends were trimmed by 1 base and 7 bases, with 11 bases remaining between them. The DNA of the CDR3 is TGTGCCAGCAGCTTAGAATTGCGACGGGAGCAGTACTTC. Protein sequence: CASSLELRREQYF.

About this clonotype: This likely comes from a read error, as the CDR3 has no conserved phenylalanine or tryptophan at its end. The J gene is TRBJ2-7, the V gene TRBV6-5; 9 nucleotides line up with TRBD2. This CDR3 comprises 17 residues. Trimming removed 2 bases from V and 4 bases from J; junction bases left unmatched: 12. Germline V gene sequence: CDR1 MNHEY, CDR2 SVGAGI. The CDR3 DNA is TGTGCCAGCAGTTACGGTAGCGGGGGAGTTGGGTTTTACGAGCAGTACCTC. This codes for CASSYGSGGVGFYEQYL.

J is TRBJ2-7 and V is TRBV7-6, with 13 positions matching TRBD2. The CDR3 totals 19 residues. Germline V gene sequence: CDR1 SGHVS, CDR2 FNYEAQ. Trimming took 5 bases from V and 0 from J; bases not matched to a gene: 13. CDR3 sequence (DNA): TGTGCCAGCAGCCCGCACCCGCGGGGGACTAGCGGGAACTCCTACGAGCAGTACTTC. This gives the protein CASSPHPRGTSGNSYEQYF.

This clonotype occurred a few times. The chain combines TRBV5-6 with TRBJ1-1; maybe TRBD1 (5 bases). Germline V lookup: CDR1 SGHDT, CDR2 YYEEEE. V was cut by 1 base and J by 4 bases, with 11 bases left in between. The CDR3 is 14 amino acids. CDR3 residues: CASSLRQSGTEAFF. The CDR3 DNA sequence: TGTGCCAGCAGCTTGAGACAGTCGGGCACTGAAGCTTTCTTT. The complete variable domain, with remaining parts taken from reference TRBV5-6 and TRBJ1-1, reads DAGVTQSPTHLIKTRGQQVTLRCSPKSGHDTVSWYQQALGQGPQFIFQYYEEEERQRGNFPDRFSGHQFPNYSSELNVNALLLGDSALYLCASSLRQSGTEAFFGQGTRLTVV.

The rearrangement joins TRBV6-1 to TRBJ1-3, with TRBD1 as a possible D gene (5 bases). Per the germline V gene, CDR1 is MNHNS and CDR2 is SASEGT. Trimming shortened V by 5 bases and J by 4 bases, and 18 bases separated the two germline ends. The CDR3 spans 16 residues. DNA of the CDR3: TGTGCCAGCAGTACCCAAGCCAGGGTGAGAGGAAACACCATATATTTT. Its translation: CASSTQARVRGNTIYF.

This clonotype occurred many times. The chain recombines TRBV20-1 with TRBJ2-7; no clear D. V was clipped by 4 bases and J by 5 bases, with 9 bases between them. The CDR3 is 11 amino acids. Germline assignment: CDR1 DFQATT and CDR2 SNEGSKA (reference sequence). CDR3 protein: CSAKHFDEQYF. The CDR3 DNA sequence: TGCAGTGCTAAGCATTTTGACGAGCAGTACTTC.

This chain uses TRBV6-1 with TRBJ2-1; no clear D. V lost 5 bases, J lost 0 bases, and 11 bases lay in between. Germline V gives CDR1 MNHNS, CDR2 SASEGT. CDR3 length: 15 amino acids. CDR3 region: CASSTKQSSYNEQFF. The CDR3 DNA is TGTGCCAGCAGTACTAAACAAAGCTCCTACAATGAGCAGTTCTTC.